The TCR beta chain described here comes from a study of blood T cell repertoires in COVID-19 (dated by TCRdb to the early 2020s). General notes on the study: Samples from collaborators originated in the United States, Italy and Spain and spanned both the acute and convalescent phases of COVID-19. Samples were obtained from the ongoing ImmuneRACE study (first 160 participants) and from approximately 1,200 subjects provided by 6 global collaborators. The material from the prospective study consisted of cDNA or gDNA derived from T cells, B-cell-depleted T cells, or PBMCs. Deeply sampled blood TCRbeta repertoires from subjects exposed to, actively infected with, or recovered from COVID-19 were included in the dataset. The repertoires were released in a freely available public database intended as a resource for research on the immune response to SARS-CoV-2. A de-identified subject ID, COVID-19 status, age in years and sex were almost always included in the sample metadata. Where HLA class I and class II types were available, the types were taken from metadata supplied by the sample provider, not from assay-based typing. Beyond this particular receptor, the publication reports: How much clinical and demographic metadata was included differed by source and by participant, and the metadata was provided uncurated.

In this sample, this clone turned up once. Its target antigen remains unknown. Nothing much larger sits one base from this clone, and base qualities are not available. Collaborating institutions collected whole blood in K2EDTA tubes following their own protocols. For TCRbeta analysis, collaborators shipped samples in one of three forms: frozen whole blood, isolated PBMCs, or DNA extracted from either of those sample types. TCRbeta CDR3 regions were amplified from genomic DNA by means of the immunoSEQ Assay, a bias-controlled multiplex PCR. As for the authors' bioinformatics: Within the assay, amplification of reference gene primers was used to estimate how many nucleated cells each sample contained. Sequence reads were collapsed and filtered to measure the absolute abundance of every unique TCRbeta CDR3 rearrangement. For each sample, productive Simpson clonality was calculated by taking the square root of Simpson's diversity index across productive rearrangements. Drawn from immuneACCESS, this table holds only the in-frame rearrangements with V and J called that TCRdb kept. Clones are partly lost; checked studies trace under half to an unresolved V gene and leave the rest unexplained. V, J and clone size derive from that table, while D and trimming were established from the DNA sequence. This sample gives tens of thousands of clones in total; about 88% of them show up just once. 5% to 6% of the sample comes from the top ten.

The TCR originated in a man between 35 and 55 years old with active COVID-19. Material: peripheral blood.

The sequenced DNA is TGTGCCAGCAGTTACCCGGACAGGCCTCCTACCTACGAGCAGTACTTC. It is translated as CASSYPDRPPTYEQYF. Recombination connected TRBV6-5 to TRBJ2-7, and 7 junction bases match TRBD1. The germline V gene gives CDR1 as MNHEY and CDR2 as SVGAGI. V is pruned by 2 bases and J by 2 bases, leaving 9 bases of the junction without a gene match. Spanning cysteine to phenylalanine, the CDR3 consists of 16 amino acids. CDR3 DNA is the only sequence kept; it has 48 bases, read in frame from the first base.